Listed below are T cell receptor beta chains from one sample, sequenced in a study of long-term antiretroviral therapy in people with HIV. The table came from immunoSEQ multiplex PCR; TCRdb's copy has only in-frame clones and leaves some out. This table holds 18,000 or so clones, about three quarters found once. Material: unsorted PBMCs, obtained at the start of antiretroviral therapy, before treatment. The source is a woman in her thirties or forties with HIV. The CDR3 runs from the conserved cysteine through the conserved F or W. Each record gives: J gene, V gene, CDR3 length, CDR3 protein.

J gene: TRBJ2-7; V gene: TRBV7-2; CDR3 length: 14; CDR3 protein: CASSRLGQGYEQYF
J gene: TRBJ1-1; V gene: TRBV2; CDR3 length: 12; CDR3 protein: CASGEGRAEAFF
J gene: TRBJ2-5; V gene: TRBV25-1; CDR3 length: 14; CDR3 protein: CASSVASSQETQYF
J gene: TRBJ2-7; V gene: TRBV28; CDR3 length: 12; CDR3 protein: CASSRDSYEQYF
J gene: TRBJ2-2; V gene: TRBV5-1; CDR3 length: 18; CDR3 protein: CASSFRGTSGGPTGELFF
J gene: TRBJ1-1; V gene: TRBV7-9; CDR3 length: 13; CDR3 protein: CASSPGQGTEAFF
J gene: TRBJ1-5; V gene: TRBV5-4; CDR3 length: 14; CDR3 protein: CASSRQGSSQPQHF
J gene: TRBJ2-2; V gene: TRBV11-2; CDR3 length: 14; CDR3 protein: CASSSFRGAGELFF
J gene: TRBJ1-4; V gene: TRBV18; CDR3 length: 14; CDR3 protein: CASSPLLGNEKLFF
J gene: TRBJ2-7; V gene: TRBV6-6; CDR3 length: 15; CDR3 protein: CASSLASGDTYEQYF
J gene: TRBJ2-7; V gene: TRBV28; CDR3 length: 15; CDR3 protein: CASRGPGQGANEQYF
J gene: TRBJ1-6; V gene: TRBV6-5; CDR3 length: 14; CDR3 protein: CASTPTGRHSPLHF
J gene: TRBJ2-7; V gene: TRBV28; CDR3 length: 12; CDR3 protein: CASSLQGYEQYF
J gene: TRBJ2-4; V gene: TRBV19; CDR3 length: 15; CDR3 protein: CASSTNTMAKNIQYF
J gene: TRBJ2-5; V gene: TRBV5-4; CDR3 length: 12; CDR3 protein: CASSSGEQTQYF
J gene: TRBJ1-5; V gene: TRBV19; CDR3 length: 17; CDR3 protein: CASSIGRARGANQPQHF
J gene: TRBJ2-5; V gene: TRBV9; CDR3 length: 17; CDR3 protein: CASSVGTGGMRGETQYF
J gene: TRBJ2-1; V gene: TRBV7-3; CDR3 length: 13; CDR3 protein: CASSLGANNEQFF